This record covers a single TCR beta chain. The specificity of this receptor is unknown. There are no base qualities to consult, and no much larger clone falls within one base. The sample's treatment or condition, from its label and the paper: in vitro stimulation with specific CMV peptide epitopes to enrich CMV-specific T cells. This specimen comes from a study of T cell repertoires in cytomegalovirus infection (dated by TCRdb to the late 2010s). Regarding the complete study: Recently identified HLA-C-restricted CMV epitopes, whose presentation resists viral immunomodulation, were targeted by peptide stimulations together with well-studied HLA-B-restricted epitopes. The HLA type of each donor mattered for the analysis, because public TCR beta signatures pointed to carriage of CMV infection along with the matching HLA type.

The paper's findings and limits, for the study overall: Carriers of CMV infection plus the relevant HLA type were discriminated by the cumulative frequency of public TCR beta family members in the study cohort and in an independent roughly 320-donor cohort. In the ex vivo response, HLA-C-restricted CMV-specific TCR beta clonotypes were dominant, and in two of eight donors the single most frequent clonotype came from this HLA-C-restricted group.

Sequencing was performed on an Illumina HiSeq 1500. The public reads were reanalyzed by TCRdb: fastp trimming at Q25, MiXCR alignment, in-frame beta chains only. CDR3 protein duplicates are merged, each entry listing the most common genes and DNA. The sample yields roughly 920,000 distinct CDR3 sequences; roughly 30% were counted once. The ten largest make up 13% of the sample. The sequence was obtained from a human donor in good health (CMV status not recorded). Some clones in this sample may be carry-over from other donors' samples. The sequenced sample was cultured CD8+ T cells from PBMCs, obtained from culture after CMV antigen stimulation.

In nucleotides, the sequence is TGTGCCAGCAGTGCGGGACAGGGGGCAAACTATGGCTACACCTTC. This encodes CASSAGQGANYGYTF. The sequence joins TRBV2 to TRBJ1-2; 12 bases in the middle match TRBD1. Its CDR3 holds 15 amino acids, cysteine through phenylalanine. The kept DNA is CDR3 alone, 45 bases in frame from the first base. According to the germline V gene, CDR1 reads SNHLY and CDR2 reads FYNNEI. From V the trimming removes 4 bases and from J it removes 2 bases, while the gene matches leave 2 bases of the junction unaccounted for.